The 2 T cell receptor delta chains listed next were all sequenced from one sample in a study of γδ T cells in repeated Plasmodium falciparum infection. TCRdb repeated clone calling on the multiplex PCR reads with CATT. The sample gives around 50,000 delta-chain clones, approximately 1.8% of which show up once; around 22% is in the top ten. Gammadelta T cells were flow-sorted from PBMC into Vgamma9/Vdelta2+ and Vdelta2-negative populations for bulk analysis. Sequences were obtained from gamma-delta T cells from blood. The receptors were gathered from a pool of human donors (malaria-infected and uninfected, not separated).

This clone is deemed medium-sized. This chain connects TRDV3 to TRDJ1, with TRDD3 matching over 7 bases. V was pared by 3 bases and J by 0 bases, with 16 bases of the junction left unmatched. The CDR3 length is 17 residues. The germline V gene encodes CDR1 TVYSNPD and CDR2 GDNSRS (reference sequence). The CDR3 coding sequence is TGTGCCTTCCCGTACTGGGGACAACGGCGGTACACCGATAAACTCATCTTT. Translated: CAFPYWGQRRYTDKLIF. The full variable domain, completed using reference TRDV3 and TRDJ1, is CDKVTQSSPDQTVASGSEVVLLCTYDTVYSNPDLFWYRIRPDYSFQFVFYGDNSRSEGADFTQGRFSVKHILTQKAFHLVISPVRTEDSATYYCAFPYWGQRRYTDKLIFGKGTRVTVEP.

Points on this clone: A far larger clone is off by one base, so a read error is likely. Other DNA sequences in this sample translate to the same CDR3. The V call is TRDV1, the J call TRDJ1, with TRDD3 identical over 7 bases. The J gene comes from matching the DNA to germline here; TCRdb lacks it. The V and J ends lost 0 bases and 0 bases, in that order; junction bases with no gene match: 31. The CDR3 is made up of 25 amino acids. CDR1 and CDR2 (germline): TSWWSYY, QGS. Here the CDR3 reads CALGELRRFPAKVGGIGENTDKLIF. CDR3 bases: TGTGCTCTTGGGGAACTTCGCCGGTTTCCTGCAAAGGTGGGGGGGATCGGGGAGAACACCGATAAACTCATCTTT.